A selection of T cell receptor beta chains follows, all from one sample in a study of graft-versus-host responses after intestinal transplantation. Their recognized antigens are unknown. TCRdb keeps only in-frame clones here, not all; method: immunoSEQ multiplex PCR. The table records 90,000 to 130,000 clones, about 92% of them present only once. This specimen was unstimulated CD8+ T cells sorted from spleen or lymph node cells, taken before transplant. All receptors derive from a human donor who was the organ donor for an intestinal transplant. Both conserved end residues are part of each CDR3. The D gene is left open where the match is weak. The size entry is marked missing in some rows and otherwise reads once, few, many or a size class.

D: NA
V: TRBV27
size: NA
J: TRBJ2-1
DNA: TGTGCCAGCAATGCGGGGCCTGGGCAGAGAAATGAGCAGTTCTTC
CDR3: CASNAGPGQRNEQFF

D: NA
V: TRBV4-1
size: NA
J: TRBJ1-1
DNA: TGCGCCAGCAGCCTCGGTATCGGTGAAGCTTTCTTT
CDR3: CASSLGIGEAFF

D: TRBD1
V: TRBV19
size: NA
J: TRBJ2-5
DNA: TGTGCCAGTAGTTGGGACAGGGAAGAGACCCAGTACTTC
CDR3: CASSWDREETQYF

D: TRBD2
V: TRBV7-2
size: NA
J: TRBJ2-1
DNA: TGTGCCAGCAGCCAGGGACTAGCGGGGCTCTCCTACAATGAGCAGTTCTTC
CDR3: CASSQGLAGLSYNEQFF

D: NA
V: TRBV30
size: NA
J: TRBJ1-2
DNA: TGTGCCTGGAGTGTACTAAGGGGTGGCTACACCTTC
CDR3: CAWSVLRGGYTF

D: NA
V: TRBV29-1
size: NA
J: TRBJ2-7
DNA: TGCAGCGTCCGGACAGCCTACGAGCAGTACTTC
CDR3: CSVRTAYEQYF

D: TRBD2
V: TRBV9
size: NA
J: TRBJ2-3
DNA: TGTGCCAGCAGCGGTGGACTAGCGCGACACACAGATACGCAGTATTTT
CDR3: CASSGGLARHTDTQYF

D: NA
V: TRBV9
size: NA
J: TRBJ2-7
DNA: TGTGCCAGCAGCCCGCGGGACGGAGCCTACGAGCAGTACTTC
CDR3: CASSPRDGAYEQYF

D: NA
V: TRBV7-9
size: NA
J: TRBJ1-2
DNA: TGTGCCAGCAGCTCACTAGGTGGAGGGGGTAACTATGGCTACACCTTC
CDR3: CASSSLGGGGNYGYTF

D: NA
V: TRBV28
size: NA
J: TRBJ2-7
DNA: TGTGCCAGCAGTTTCAAAGGGCAAATCCACGAGCAGTACTTC
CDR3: CASSFKGQIHEQYF

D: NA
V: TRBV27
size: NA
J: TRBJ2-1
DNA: TGTGCCAGCAGTTTATTAGGCCACAATGAGCAGTTCTTC
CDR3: CASSLLGHNEQFF

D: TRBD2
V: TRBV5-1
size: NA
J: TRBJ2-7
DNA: TGCGCCAGCAGCTTGGTCGCGGGAGCCTACGAGCAGTACTTC
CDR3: CASSLVAGAYEQYF

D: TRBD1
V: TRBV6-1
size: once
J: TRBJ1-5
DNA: TGTGCCAGCAGAGGACAGGGGAATCAGCCCCAGCATTTT
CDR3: CASRGQGNQPQHF

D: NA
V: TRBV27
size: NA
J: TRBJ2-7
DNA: TGTGCCAGCAGCCCTCCCTCCTTCGAGCAGTACTTC
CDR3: CASSPPSFEQYF

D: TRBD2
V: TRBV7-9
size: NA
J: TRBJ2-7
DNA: TGTGCCAGCAGTCCCTCAGGGAGGGAGGAGCAGTACTTC
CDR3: CASSPSGREEQYF

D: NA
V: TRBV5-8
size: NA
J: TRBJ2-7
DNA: TGTGCCAGCAGCTTGGAGGGTCGGGCAGGGGACGAGCAGTACTTC
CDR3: CASSLEGRAGDEQYF

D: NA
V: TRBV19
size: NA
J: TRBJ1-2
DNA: TGTGCCAGTAGTATAGACAGGAGCTACACCTTC
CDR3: CASSIDRSYTF

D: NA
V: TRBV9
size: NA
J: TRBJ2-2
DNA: TGTGCCAGCAGCCCACGACTGTGGCCGTCGAACACCGGGGAGCTGTTTTTT
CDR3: CASSPRLWPSNTGELFF

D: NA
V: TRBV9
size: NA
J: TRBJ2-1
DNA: TGTGCCAGCAGCGCAAGTGGGGTCAATGAGCAGTTCTTC
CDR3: CASSASGVNEQFF

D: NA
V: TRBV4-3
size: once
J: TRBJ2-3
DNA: TGCGCCAGCAGCCACGGGGCCACCCCTAGCACAGATACGCAGTATTTT
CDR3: CASSHGATPSTDTQYF

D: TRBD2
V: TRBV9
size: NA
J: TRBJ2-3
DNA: TGTGCCAGCAGCGTAGATCTGGCGGGAGGTGCAGATACGCAGTATTTT
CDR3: CASSVDLAGGADTQYF

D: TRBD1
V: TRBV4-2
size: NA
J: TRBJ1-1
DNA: TGTGCCAGCAGCCAAGGGACAGGGGGGTCGATAGCTTTCTTT
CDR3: CASSQGTGGSIAFF

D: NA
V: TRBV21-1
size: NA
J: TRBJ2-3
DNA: TGTGCCAGCAGCAAAGATGGCAGTAGGGCTAGGAGAGGGGATACGCAGTATTTT
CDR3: CASSKDGSRARRGDTQYF

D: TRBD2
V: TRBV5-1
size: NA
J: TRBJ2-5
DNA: TGCGCCAGCAGCCCGGGGACTAGCGCCTACCAAGAGACCCAGTACTTC
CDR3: CASSPGTSAYQETQYF

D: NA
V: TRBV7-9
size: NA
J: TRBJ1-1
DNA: TGTGCCAGCAGCTTAAGGTCGAACACTGAAGCTTTCTTT
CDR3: CASSLRSNTEAFF

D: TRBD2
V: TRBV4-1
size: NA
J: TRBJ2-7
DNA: TGCGCCAGCAGCCAAGCGGGACTAGCGAGATACGAGCAGTACTTC
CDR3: CASSQAGLARYEQYF

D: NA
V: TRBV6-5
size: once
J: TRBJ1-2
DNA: TGTGCCAGCAGTGGTTTCGCAGTCGACTATGGCTACACCTTC
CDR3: CASSGFAVDYGYTF

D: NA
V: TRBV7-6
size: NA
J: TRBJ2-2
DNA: TGTGCCAGCAGCTTTAGCGCCAACACCGGGGAGCTGTTTTTT
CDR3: CASSFSANTGELFF

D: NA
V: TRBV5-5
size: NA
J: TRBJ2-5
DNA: TGTGCCAGCAGCTTGGCGGCGGGGCGAAAGACCCAGTACTTC
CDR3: CASSLAAGRKTQYF

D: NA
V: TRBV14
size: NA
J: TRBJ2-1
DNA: TGTGCCAGCAGCCCCGGACAGTACAATGAGCAGTTCTTC
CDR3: CASSPGQYNEQFF

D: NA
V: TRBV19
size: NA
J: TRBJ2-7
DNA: TGTGCCAGTAGTGCGACAGGCGACGAGCAGTACTTC
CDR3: CASSATGDEQYF

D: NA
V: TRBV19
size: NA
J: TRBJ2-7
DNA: TGTGCCAGTAGTACCACAGGGTACAACGAGCAGTACTTC
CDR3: CASSTTGYNEQYF

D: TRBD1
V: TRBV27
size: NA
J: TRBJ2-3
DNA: TGTGCCAGCAGTTTGACAAGGACAGGGGGCACAGATACGCAGTATTTT
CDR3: CASSLTRTGGTDTQYF

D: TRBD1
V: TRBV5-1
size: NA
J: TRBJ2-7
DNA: TGCGCCAGCAGCTTGGGACAGGGGGGTACCTACGAGCAGTACTTC
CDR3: CASSLGQGGTYEQYF

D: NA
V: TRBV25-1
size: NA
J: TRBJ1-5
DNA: TGTGCCAGCAGTGATGCAATGGGCAATCAGCCCCAGCATTTT
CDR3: CASSDAMGNQPQHF

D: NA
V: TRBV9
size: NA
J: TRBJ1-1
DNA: TGTGCCAGCAGCCTCAGGGTAGGGACTGAAGCTTTCTTT
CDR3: CASSLRVGTEAFF

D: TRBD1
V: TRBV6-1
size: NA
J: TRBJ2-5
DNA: TGTGCCAGCAGTGAATCGTGGCAGGGGGCATCCCTGTACCAAGAGACCCAGTACTTC
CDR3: CASSESWQGASLYQETQYF

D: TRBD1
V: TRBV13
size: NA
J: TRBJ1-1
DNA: TGTGCCAGCAGCCACGGGACAGGGGTCCTCACTGAAGCTTTCTTT
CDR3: CASSHGTGVLTEAFF

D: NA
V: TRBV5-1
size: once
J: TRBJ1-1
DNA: TGCGCCAGCAGCTTACGACCCCCTCAAGACAGGCCGAACACTGAAGCTTTCTTT
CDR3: CASSLRPPQDRPNTEAFF

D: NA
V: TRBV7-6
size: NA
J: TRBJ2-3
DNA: TGTGCCAGCAGCTCACCCGGGGGCTTCTTCCAATCTAGCACAGATACGCAGTATTTT
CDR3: CASSSPGGFFQSSTDTQYF

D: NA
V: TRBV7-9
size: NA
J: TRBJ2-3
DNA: TGTGCCAGCAGCTTCTCGGACGTCACAGATACGCAGTATTTT
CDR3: CASSFSDVTDTQYF

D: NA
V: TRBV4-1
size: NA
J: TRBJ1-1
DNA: TGCGCCAGCAGCCAAGCCGGGAACACTGAAGCTTTCTTT
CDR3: CASSQAGNTEAFF

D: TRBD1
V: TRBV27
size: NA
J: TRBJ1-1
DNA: TGTGCCAGCAGTTTATCGGGGACAGGGGGCACTGAAGCTTTCTTT
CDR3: CASSLSGTGGTEAFF

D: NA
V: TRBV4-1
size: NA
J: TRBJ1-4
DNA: TGCGCCAGCGAACAGACAGGCAATAATGAAAAACTGTTTTTT
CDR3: CASEQTGNNEKLFF